The 14 T cell receptor beta chains reported below all come from one sample, sequenced in a study of blood T cell repertoires in COVID-19. Profiled with immunoSEQ multiplex PCR; TCRdb holds only in-frame clones, not every one. This table holds about 160,000 clones, 65% to 80% found once. The specimen sequenced was peripheral blood. The receptors were sampled from a man in his 60s with acute or convalescent COVID-19.

V gene TRBV3-1 (or the pseudogene TRBV3-2) combines with J gene TRBJ2-3; perhaps TRBD1 as D (6 bases). The CDR3 runs 14 residues. V was clipped by 4 bases and J by 0 bases, with 8 bases between them. The germline CDR1 and CDR2 sequences are LGHDT and YNNKEL (reference sequence). CDR3 amino acids: CASSLGTSTDTQYF. DNA for the CDR3: TGTGCCAGCAGCCTTGGGACAAGCACAGATACGCAGTATTTT.

Notes on this clone: Other nucleotide sequences from this sample produce the same CDR3. The CDR3 sequence: CASSLGGSGYTF. Here the CDR3 DNA reads TGTGCCAGCAGCCTAGGGGGTAGCGGCTACACCTTC. The gene calls are TRBV5-4 and TRBJ1-2; possible D gene TRBD1, 6 bases. This CDR3 is built from 12 residues. Germline V gives CDR1 SGHNT, CDR2 YYREEE (reference sequence). The germline V and J ends were trimmed by 4 bases and 8 bases, with 12 bases remaining between them. The complete variable domain, with remaining parts taken from reference TRBV5-4 and TRBJ1-2, reads ETGVTQSPTHLIKTRGQQVTLRCSSQSGHNTVSWYQQALGQGPQFIFQYYREEENGRGNFPPRFSGLQFPNYSSELNVNALELDDSALYLCASSLGGSGYTFGSGTRLTVV.

This clone was counted a single time. This chain connects TRBV5-1 to TRBJ1-1; TRBD1 is a possible D gene (6 bases). With 0 bases removed from V and 4 bases from J, the gap between germline ends came to 10 bases. CDR1 and CDR2 from the germline V gene are SGHRS and YFSETQ. The CDR3 loop spans 14 amino acids. The CDR3 sequence: CASSLDREGTEAFF. Written as DNA, the CDR3 is TGCGCCAGCAGCTTGGACAGGGAGGGCACTGAAGCTTTCTTT.

This chain uses TRBV10-3 with TRBJ2-1; 9 positions match TRBD2. Looked up from germline, CDR1 is ENHRY and CDR2 is SYGVKD. The ends lost 6 bases at V and 1 base at J; junction bases unmatched: 10. There are 17 residues in the CDR3. CDR3 sequence reads: CAIRDPAGGPSYNEQFF. The CDR3 nucleotides read TGTGCCATCAGGGACCCTGCGGGGGGGCCTTCCTACAATGAGCAGTTCTTC.

The CDR3 DNA reads as TGTGCCAGCAGCTTAGTAGACAGGTACACAGATACGCAGTATTTT. This encodes CASSLVDRYTDTQYF. The chain is built from TRBV11-2 and TRBJ2-3; a weak D match, TRBD1 (6 bases). V lost 1 base and J lost 2, with 10 bases in between. The germline gives CDR1 SGHAT, CDR2 FQNNGV. The CDR3 covers 15 residues.

The genes are TRBV19 and TRBJ2-3; tentative D call: TRBD1 (5 bases). The CDR3 covers 13 residues. Trimming removed 5 bases at V and 4 bases at J, with 10 bases between. Looked up from germline, CDR1 is LNHDA and CDR2 is SQIVND (reference sequence). CDR3: CASSRQGADTQYF. DNA for the CDR3: TGTGCCAGTAGTCGTCAGGGCGCAGATACGCAGTATTTT.

The CDR3 spells CASSPPPRTGGGEQYF. The CDR3 coding sequence is TGTGCCAGTAGCCCACCCCCACGGACAGGTGGAGGCGAGCAGTACTTC. The V and J genes are TRBV19 and TRBJ2-7; 7 bases fit TRBD1. The trim removed 6 bases at V and 6 bases at J, leaving 17 bases unmatched. The germline V gene encodes CDR1 LNHDA and CDR2 SQIVND (reference sequence). CDR3 size: 16 residues.

The chain carries TRBV28 and TRBJ1-6, with 7 positions matching TRBD1. The CDR3 has 14 residues. V shed 6 bases, J shed 5 bases, and the junction held 4 bases outside the gene matches. In germline, CDR1 is MDHEN, CDR2 SYDVKM. CDR3 coding DNA: TGTGCCAGCAGCTTTACAGGGGATAATTCACCCCTCCACTTT. Encoded protein: CASSFTGDNSPLHF. Based on the CDR3 plus reference TRBV28 and TRBJ1-6, the full variable domain is DVKVTQSSRYLVKRTGEKVFLECVQDMDHENMFWYRQDPGLGLRLIYFSYDVKMKEKGDIPEGYSVSREKKERFSLILESASTNQTSMYLCASSFTGDNSPLHFGNGTRLTVT.

The chain uses TRBV18 and TRBJ2-6; 8 bases match TRBD2. V was pared by 3 bases and J by 2 bases, with 12 bases of the junction left unmatched. CDR1 is KGHSH and CDR2 is LQKENI in the germline V gene. CDR3 length: 19 residues. The CDR3 sequence: CASSPLVGAGATGANVLTF. In DNA form, the CDR3 reads TGTGCCAGCTCACCTCTCGTAGGAGCGGGGGCGACTGGGGCCAACGTCCTGACTTTC.

The CDR3 loop reads CASSLGGGGDTQYF. The CDR3 region has the DNA TGTGCCAGCAGCTTGGGGGGCGGGGGAGATACGCAGTATTTT. The chain recombines TRBV5-5 with TRBJ2-3, with 7 bases aligning to TRBD2. This CDR3 comprises 14 residues. The ends lost 0 bases at V and 5 bases at J; junction bases unmatched: 3. CDR1 and CDR2 (germline): SGHKS, YYEKEE (reference sequence).

The chain links TRBV4-3 to TRBJ1-1; D not certain. The CDR3 totals 15 residues. Germline CDR1 is LGHNA and CDR2 is YSLEER. V was trimmed by 4 bases and J by 0 bases, leaving 12 bases between them. Written as DNA, the CDR3 is TGCGCCAGCAGCCTGTCTGCGGATATGAACACTGAAGCTTTCTTT. Amino acids: CASSLSADMNTEAFF.

This clone was counted once. The gene calls are TRBV28 and TRBJ2-5; tentatively, D is TRBD1 (5 bases). The V end lost 6 bases, the J end lost 5 bases, and 19 bases lay between the germline ends. Germline loops: CDR1 MDHEN, CDR2 SYDVKM. The CDR3 has 15 amino acids. The CDR3 nucleotides read TGTGCCAGCAGGGACGGCAGGGCCTTCCAGGAGACCCAGTACTTC. The encoded protein is CASRDGRAFQETQYF.

This clone has only one observation. The chain recombines TRBV7-9 with TRBJ2-5, with TRBD2 identical over 8 bases. The V gene's germline CDR1 is SEHNR and CDR2 FQNEAQ (reference sequence). V was clipped by 2 bases and J by 5 bases; unmatched bases: 7. The CDR3 loop spans 15 amino acids. Here the CDR3 DNA reads TGTGCCAGCAGCTTAAGCCGGGGGGGGCCGGAGACCCAGTACTTC. Protein: CASSLSRGGPETQYF. Complete variable domain (other parts from reference TRBV7-9 and TRBJ2-5): DTGVSQNPRHKITKRGQNVTFRCDPISEHNRLYWYRQTLGQGPEFLTYFQNEAQLEKSRLLSDRFSAERPKGSFSTLEIQRTEQGDSAMYLCASSLSRGGPETQYFGPGTRLLVL.

The chain couples TRBV7-3 to TRBJ2-2; tentatively, D is TRBD1 (6 bases). V was cut by 6 bases and J by 4 bases, with 12 bases left in between. The CDR3 runs to 14 residues. CDR1 and CDR2 from the germline V gene are SGHTA and FQGTGA. The CDR3 nucleotides are TGTGCCAGCAGGGAACAGGGAAGCACCGGGGAGCTGTTTTTT. Protein sequence: CASREQGSTGELFF.